These T cell receptor beta chains were read from a single sample in a study of blood T cell repertoires in COVID-19. TCRdb's table, derived via immunoSEQ multiplex PCR, lists solely in-frame clones and lacks some. The repertoire consists of 99,000 or so clones, with around 80% occurring once and the leading ten covering 15% to 19%. What was sequenced was peripheral blood. These receptors were taken from an elderly woman with acute or convalescent COVID-19. Both conserved end residues are part of each CDR3. Fields, in order: J gene, D gene, V gene, clone size, CDR3 DNA, CDR3 protein. D genes are given only for firm matches. Size is omitted from some rows. Given values are once, few, many or a class for expanded clones.

J: TRBJ2-3; D: .; V: TRBV5-5; size: .; DNA: TGTGCCAGCAGCTTCGTGACTACTGATACGCAGTATTTT; CDR3: CASSFVTTDTQYF
J: TRBJ2-2; D: .; V: TRBV19; size: .; DNA: TGTGCCAGTAGAACGGAAGGGAGGTTCGCCGGGGAGCTGTTTTTT; CDR3: CASRTEGRFAGELFF
J: TRBJ2-1; D: TRBD2; V: TRBV19; size: .; DNA: TGTGCCAGTAGTGCGGGAGTAGGGGAGCAGTTCTTC; CDR3: CASSAGVGEQFF
J: TRBJ1-2; D: TRBD1; V: TRBV6-5; size: .; DNA: TGTGCCAGCCTTCGAAGGGGGCAAAATGGCTACACCTTC; CDR3: CASLRRGQNGYTF
J: TRBJ2-2; D: .; V: TRBV18; size: .; DNA: TGTGCCAGCTCACCACCGGAGACCCCTAACACCGGGGAGCTGTTTTTT; CDR3: CASSPPETPNTGELFF
J: TRBJ1-1; D: .; V: TRBV6-5; size: .; DNA: TGTGCCAGCAGCCCGGGCAGGGGCACTGAAGCTTTCTTT; CDR3: CASSPGRGTEAFF
J: TRBJ2-7; D: .; V: TRBV25-1; size: .; DNA: TGTGCCAGCAGTCAAATATCTAGCGACGACGAGCAGTACTTC; CDR3: CASSQISSDDEQYF
J: TRBJ2-5; D: TRBD1; V: TRBV5-6; size: .; DNA: TGTGCCAGTAGCTTGGCCTCCTGGACAGGGGTTTTTATATTAGAGACCCAGTACTTC; CDR3: CASSLASWTGVFILETQYF
J: TRBJ1-2; D: TRBD1; V: TRBV2; size: .; DNA: TGTGCCAGCAGGGACAGGTCCTCCTCGGGCTACACCTTC; CDR3: CASRDRSSSGYTF
J: TRBJ1-6; D: .; V: TRBV20-1; size: .; DNA: TGCAGTGCTAGTCACAGGAGCCCCTCCTATAATTCACCCCTCCACTTT; CDR3: CSASHRSPSYNSPLHF
J: TRBJ2-7; D: TRBD1; V: TRBV28; size: .; DNA: TGTGCCAGCAGTCCGCTGGACAGGTCGTCCTACGAGCAGTACTTC; CDR3: CASSPLDRSSYEQYF
J: TRBJ2-1; D: .; V: TRBV4-1; size: .; DNA: TGCGCCAGCAGCCAAGATCCATCGGGCAATGAGCAGTTCTTC; CDR3: CASSQDPSGNEQFF
J: TRBJ2-3; D: .; V: TRBV9; size: .; DNA: TGTGCCAGCAGCGGAGGGCGGGGCAAAGATACGCAGTATTTT; CDR3: CASSGGRGKDTQYF
J: TRBJ1-1; D: .; V: TRBV12-3/TRBV12-4; size: .; DNA: TGTGCCAGCAATTTAGGGCCGAACACTGAAGCTTTCTTT; CDR3: CASNLGPNTEAFF
J: TRBJ1-4; D: .; V: TRBV5-5; size: once; DNA: TGTGCCAGCAGCCGGGGAGCCGTATCGGCTGCTAATGAAAAACTGTTTTTT; CDR3: CASSRGAVSAANEKLFF
J: TRBJ2-5; D: TRBD2; V: TRBV5-4; size: .; DNA: TGTGCCGGAGGGACTAGCGGGTTTGAAGAGACCCAGTACTTC; CDR3: CAGGTSGFEETQYF
J: TRBJ1-4; D: TRBD1; V: TRBV4-1; size: many; DNA: TGCGCCAGCAGCCTCATTGGACAGGACGAAAAACTGTTTTTT; CDR3: CASSLIGQDEKLFF
J: TRBJ1-2; D: .; V: TRBV5-6; size: .; DNA: TGTGCCAGCAGCCCGAGGGGCAGGGAGGACTATGGCTACACCTTC; CDR3: CASSPRGREDYGYTF
J: TRBJ1-1; D: .; V: TRBV9; size: .; DNA: TGTGCCAGCGGGGAGGGGAGAAACACTGAAGCTTTCTTT; CDR3: CASGEGRNTEAFF
J: TRBJ1-5; D: .; V: TRBV18; size: once; DNA: TGTGCCAGCTCACCAGTGGCAGCGAGGGATCAGCCCCAGCATTTT; CDR3: CASSPVAARDQPQHF
J: TRBJ2-3; D: .; V: TRBV3-1/TRBV3-2; size: .; DNA: TGTGCCAGCAGCCCGGGGTCTCAGAGGACAGATACGCAGTATTTT; CDR3: CASSPGSQRTDTQYF
J: TRBJ2-2; D: .; V: TRBV21-1; size: .; DNA: TGTGCCAGCAGCAAAGGGGGCAGGGACACCGGGGAGCTGTTTTTT; CDR3: CASSKGGRDTGELFF
J: TRBJ2-5; D: .; V: TRBV5-1; size: .; DNA: TGCGCCAGCAGCCTGGGCTTTGGGGAGGAGACCCAGTACTTC; CDR3: CASSLGFGEETQYF